These 13 T cell receptor beta chains share one sample of origin, sequenced in a study of blood T cell repertoires in COVID-19. Sequencing used immunoSEQ multiplex PCR; TCRdb keeps in-frame clones, though not all of them. The profile shows some 200,000 clones, around 80% of them singletons. The material sequenced was peripheral blood. These receptors were collected from a woman aged 40 to 50 with acute or convalescent COVID-19.

The V and J genes are TRBV7-7 and TRBJ2-1; 7 positions match TRBD1. Germline assignment: CDR1 SSHAT and CDR2 FNYEAQ (reference sequence). The CDR3 has 12 residues. V dropped 3 bases and J dropped 11; count of bases not matched to a gene: 4. The CDR3 is CASSFPGQKQFF. DNA of the CDR3: TGTGCCAGCAGCTTCCCGGGACAGAAGCAGTTCTTC.

This clone was seen only a few times. Other DNA sequences of this sample code for an identical CDR3. The chain combines TRBV7-2 with TRBJ2-7; 16 bases match TRBD2. CDR3 length: 19 residues. V lost 2 bases to trimming and J lost 2 bases; unmatched junction nucleotides: 9. The germline gives CDR1 SGHTA, CDR2 FQGNSA. CDR3 loop: CASSLKGGGTSGRAYEQYF. CDR3 bases: TGTGCCAGCAGCTTAAAGGGAGGGGGGACTAGCGGGAGGGCCTACGAGCAGTACTTC.

The rearrangement uses TRBV12-3 or TRBV12-4 and TRBJ2-1; 8 nucleotides align to TRBD1. The CDR3 length is 13 residues. The junction had 8 bases not matched to a gene; V was cut back by 5 bases and J by 11 bases. CDR3 bases: TGTGCCAGCAGTCCACGGACAGGGAGAAAGCAGTTCTTC. The encoded protein is CASSPRTGRKQFF.

The chain uses TRBV11-1 and TRBJ1-1; the D is unclear. Per germline, CDR1 SGHAT and CDR2 FQDESV (reference sequence). CDR3 length equals 12 residues. Deletions cut 4 bases from V and 5 bases from J, with 8 bases between. The CDR3 coding sequence is TGTGCCAGCAGCTCCGAACAAACTGAAGCTTTCTTT. This gives the protein CASSSEQTEAFF.

V is TRBV9 and J is TRBJ2-7; D might be TRBD2 (5 bases). The CDR3 contains 15 residues. In germline, CDR1 is SGDLS, CDR2 YYNGEE. The V end lost 0 bases, the J end lost 2 bases, and 12 bases lay between the germline ends. CDR3 in amino acids: CASSVASGIAYEQYF. The CDR3 nucleotides are TGTGCCAGCAGCGTAGCTTCGGGGATCGCCTACGAGCAGTACTTC.

This clone was seen once. The rearrangement links TRBV11-3 to TRBJ2-2, with TRBD2 matching over 8 bases. Germline CDR1 reads SGHNT; CDR2 reads YENEEA. The CDR3 is 16 residues long. Trimming at V came to 1 base and at J to 3 bases, leaving 4 bases not matched to a gene. The CDR3 protein is CASSLAWRGDTGELFF. In DNA form, the CDR3 reads TGTGCCAGCAGCTTAGCATGGCGGGGGGACACCGGGGAGCTGTTTTTT. The whole variable domain, filled in from reference TRBV11-3 and TRBJ2-2, reads EAGVVQSPRYKIIEKKQPVAFWCNPISGHNTLYWYLQNLGQGPELLIRYENEEAVDDSQLPKDRFSAERLKGVDSTLKIQPAELGDSAVYLCASSLAWRGDTGELFFGEGSRLTVL.

The CDR3 loop reads CAISETSGPQNTGELFF. CDR3 sequence (DNA): TGTGCCATCAGTGAGACGAGCGGGCCTCAGAACACCGGGGAGCTGTTTTTT. The gene calls are TRBV10-3 and TRBJ2-2; TRBD2 is a possible D gene (6 bases). Between the trimmed V and J ends, which lost 2 bases and 1 base, there was a span of 14 bases. Germline values: CDR1 ENHRY, CDR2 SYGVKD. The CDR3 contains 17 residues.

The chain uses TRBV5-3 and TRBJ2-1, with a weak D call TRBD1 (5 bases). TRBV5-3 is filed as an ORF, its function uncertain. CDR3 length: 14 residues. Trimming took 7 bases from V and 2 from J, leaving 13 bases between them. The CDR3 region has the DNA TGTGCCAGACCTCTGGGGCGGCCCTACAATGAGCAGTTCTTC. Residues: CARPLGRPYNEQFF.

The V and J genes are TRBV7-9 and TRBJ2-7; D is ambiguous. Deletions cut 4 bases from V and 3 bases from J, with 13 bases between. The CDR3 spans 14 residues. Germline CDR1 reads SEHNR; CDR2 reads FQNEAQ (reference sequence). The CDR3 region is CASSSALLYYEQYF. The CDR3 coding sequence is TGTGCCAGCAGCTCCGCATTGCTATACTACGAGCAGTACTTC. Full variable domain (remainder filled in from reference TRBV7-9 and TRBJ2-7): DTGVSQNPRHKITKRGQNVTFRCDPISEHNRLYWYRQTLGQGPEFLTYFQNEAQLEKSRLLSDRFSAERPKGSFSTLEIQRTEQGDSAMYLCASSSALLYYEQYFGPGTRLTVT.

With regard to this clone: Distinct nucleotide sequences in the sample also encode this CDR3. This chain connects TRBV27 to TRBJ1-5; D might be TRBD1 (5 bases). This CDR3 contains 15 residues. Germline assignment: CDR1 MNHEY and CDR2 SMNVEV (reference sequence). V lost 3 bases and J lost 2, with 11 bases in between. CDR3 nucleotides: TGTGCCAGCAGTTTGGGCGGGGCAGGCAATCAGCCCCAGCATTTT. Encoded protein: CASSLGGAGNQPQHF.

The J gene is TRBJ2-4, the V gene TRBV10-3, with 8 bases aligning to TRBD1. Germline assignment: CDR1 ENHRY and CDR2 SYGVKD. J gave up 1 base and V 4 bases, and 6 bases lay outside the gene matches. The CDR3 runs to 16 residues. This CDR3 reads CAISGQGMRAKNIQYF. CDR3 bases: TGTGCCATCAGTGGACAGGGGATGAGGGCCAAAAACATTCAGTACTTC.

The genes are TRBV6-2 or TRBV6-3 and TRBJ2-7; 9 nucleotides align to TRBD1. The CDR3 is made up of 15 amino acids. Germline lookup yields CDR1 MNHEY and CDR2 SVGEGT. Trimming at V came to 2 bases and at J to 3 bases, leaving 5 bases not matched to a gene. CDR3 loop: CASSYPGQGGYEQYF. The CDR3, as DNA: TGTGCCAGCAGTTACCCGGGACAGGGTGGCTACGAGCAGTACTTC.

This chain connects TRBV4-1 to TRBJ1-1, with D unresolved. The CDR3 loop spans 15 amino acids. V shed 0 bases and J shed 0 bases, with 8 bases lying between them. Germline CDR1 MGHRA, CDR2 YSYEKL. The CDR3 bases are TGCGCCAGCAGCCAAGAGAGGCGCATGAACACTGAAGCTTTCTTT. It is translated as CASSQERRMNTEAFF.